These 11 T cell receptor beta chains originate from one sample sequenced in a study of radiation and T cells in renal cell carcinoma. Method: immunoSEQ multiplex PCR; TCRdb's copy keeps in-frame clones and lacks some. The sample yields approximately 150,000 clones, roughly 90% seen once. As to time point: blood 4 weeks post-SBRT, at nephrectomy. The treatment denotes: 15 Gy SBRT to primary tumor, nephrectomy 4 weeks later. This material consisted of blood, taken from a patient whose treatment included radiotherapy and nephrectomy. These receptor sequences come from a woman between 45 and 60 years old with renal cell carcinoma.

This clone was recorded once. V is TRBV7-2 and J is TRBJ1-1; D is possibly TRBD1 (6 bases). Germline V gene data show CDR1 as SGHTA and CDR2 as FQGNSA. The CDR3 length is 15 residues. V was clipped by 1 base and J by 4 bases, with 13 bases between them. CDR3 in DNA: TGTGCCAGCAGCTTAGACAGGGAGCTATCCACTGAAGCTTTCTTT. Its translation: CASSLDRELSTEAFF.

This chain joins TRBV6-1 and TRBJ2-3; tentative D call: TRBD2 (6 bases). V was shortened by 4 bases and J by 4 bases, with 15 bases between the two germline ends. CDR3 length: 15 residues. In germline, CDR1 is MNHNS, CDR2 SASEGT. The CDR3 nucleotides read TGTGCCAGCAGTGGGGTCGGGGGAATCCCAGATACGCAGTATTTT. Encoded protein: CASSGVGGIPDTQYF.

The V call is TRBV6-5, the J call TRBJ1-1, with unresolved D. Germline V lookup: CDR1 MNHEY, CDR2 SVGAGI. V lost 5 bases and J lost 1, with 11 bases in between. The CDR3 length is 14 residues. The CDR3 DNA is TGTGCCAGCAGTGAAGTTGTGAGGAACACTGAAGCTTTCTTT. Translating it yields CASSEVVRNTEAFF.

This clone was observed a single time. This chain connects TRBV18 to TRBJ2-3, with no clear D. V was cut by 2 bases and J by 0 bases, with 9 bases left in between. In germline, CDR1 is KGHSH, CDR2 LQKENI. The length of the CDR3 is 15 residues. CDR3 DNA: TGTGCCAGCTCACCAGACGCTAGTAGCACAGATACGCAGTATTTT. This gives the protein CASSPDASSTDTQYF.

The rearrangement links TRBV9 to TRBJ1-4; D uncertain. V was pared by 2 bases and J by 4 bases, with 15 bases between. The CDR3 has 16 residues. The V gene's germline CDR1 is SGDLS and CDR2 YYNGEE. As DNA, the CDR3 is TGTGCCAGCAGCGTCCGACCCGTTAGCGTTAATGAAAAACTGTTTTTT. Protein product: CASSVRPVSVNEKLFF.

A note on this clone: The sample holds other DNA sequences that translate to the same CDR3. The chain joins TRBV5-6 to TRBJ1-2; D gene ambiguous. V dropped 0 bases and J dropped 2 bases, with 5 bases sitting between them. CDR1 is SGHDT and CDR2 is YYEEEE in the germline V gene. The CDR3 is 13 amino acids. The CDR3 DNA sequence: TGTGCCAGCAGCTTGGGACAAAACTATGGCTACACCTTC. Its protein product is CASSLGQNYGYTF. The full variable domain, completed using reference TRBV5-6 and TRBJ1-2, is DAGVTQSPTHLIKTRGQQVTLRCSPKSGHDTVSWYQQALGQGPQFIFQYYEEEERQRGNFPDRFSGHQFPNYSSELNVNALLLGDSALYLCASSLGQNYGYTFGSGTRLTVV.

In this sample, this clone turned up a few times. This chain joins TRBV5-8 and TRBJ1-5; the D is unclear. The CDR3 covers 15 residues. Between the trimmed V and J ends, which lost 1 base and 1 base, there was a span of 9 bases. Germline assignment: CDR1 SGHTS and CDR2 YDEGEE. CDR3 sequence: CASSLLGGSNQPQHF. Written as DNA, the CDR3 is TGTGCCAGCAGCTTGTTGGGAGGGAGCAATCAGCCCCAGCATTTT.

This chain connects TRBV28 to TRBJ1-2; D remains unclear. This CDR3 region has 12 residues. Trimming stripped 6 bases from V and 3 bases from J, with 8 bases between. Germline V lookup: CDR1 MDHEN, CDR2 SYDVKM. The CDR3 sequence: CASSKRDYGYTF. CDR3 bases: TGTGCCAGCAGCAAACGTGACTATGGCTACACCTTC.

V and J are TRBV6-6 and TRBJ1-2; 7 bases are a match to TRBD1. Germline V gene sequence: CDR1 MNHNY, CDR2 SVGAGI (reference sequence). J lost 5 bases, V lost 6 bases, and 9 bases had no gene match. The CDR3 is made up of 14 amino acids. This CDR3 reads CASRTGKSGYGYTF. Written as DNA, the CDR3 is TGTGCCAGCAGGACAGGGAAATCAGGGTATGGCTACACCTTC.

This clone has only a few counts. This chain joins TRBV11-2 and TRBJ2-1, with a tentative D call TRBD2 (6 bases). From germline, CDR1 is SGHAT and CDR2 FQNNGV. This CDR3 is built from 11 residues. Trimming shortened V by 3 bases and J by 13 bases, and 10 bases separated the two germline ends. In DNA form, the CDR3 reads TGTGCCAGCAGCTTGGGGACTGAACAGTTCTTC. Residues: CASSLGTEQFF.

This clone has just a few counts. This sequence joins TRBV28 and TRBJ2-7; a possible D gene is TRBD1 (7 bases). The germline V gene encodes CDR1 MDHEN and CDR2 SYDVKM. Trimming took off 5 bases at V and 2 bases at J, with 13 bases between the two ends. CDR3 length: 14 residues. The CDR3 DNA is TGTGCCAGCAGTCCCCAGGGGGGACCCTACGAGCAGTACTTC. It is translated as CASSPQGGPYEQYF.